This is a list of T cell receptor beta chains from one sample in a study of shared clonotypes between healthy human individuals. Clones were sequenced by immunoSEQ multiplex PCR, and TCRdb holds only the in-frame ones, with some missing. Among about 640,000 clones listed, 72% were seen once. Sequenced sample: memory CD4+ T cells sorted from blood. These receptors were collected from a woman aged 25-40 years in good health. Both conserved end residues are part of each CDR3. A D gene is named only where the DNA matches it firmly. Not all rows give a size; the values are once, few, many and, for expanded clones, a class.

>.|TRBJ2-7|few|TRBV28
CATKTGWAYEQYF
TGTGCCACCAAGACAGGATGGGCCTACGAGCAGTACTTC
>.|TRBJ2-5|.|TRBV27
CASSPRGFGETQYF
TGTGCCAGCAGTCCCAGGGGTTTCGGGGAGACCCAGTACTTC
>.|TRBJ2-3|few|TRBV7-6
CASSFQRSTDTQYF
TGTGCCAGCAGCTTCCAGCGGTCCACAGATACGCAGTATTTT
>TRBD1|TRBJ2-7|.|TRBV6-7
CASRPGTGGRGVSPEQYF
TGTGCCAGCAGGCCCGGGACAGGGGGCAGGGGAGTTTCTCCCGAGCAGTACTTC
>TRBD2|TRBJ2-3|.|TRBV11-2
CASSLGGLDNRRYF
TGTGCCAGCAGCTTAGGGGGACTAGATAACCGCCGGTATTTT
>.|TRBJ2-7|.|TRBV28
CASSLGVTYEQYF
TGTGCCAGCAGTTTGGGGGTCACCTACGAGCAGTACTTC
>TRBD1|TRBJ1-4|.|TRBV6-1
CASSQGGTNEKLFF
TGTGCCAGCAGTCAGGGGGGAACTAATGAAAAACTGTTTTTT
>.|TRBJ2-7|.|TRBV5-1
CASSFRDGSYEQYF
TGCGCCAGCAGTTTCCGGGACGGCTCCTACGAGCAGTACTTC
>TRBD1|TRBJ2-7|.|TRBV28
CASRLDRGYEQYF
TGTGCCAGCAGGTTGGACAGGGGCTACGAGCAGTACTTC
>TRBD1|TRBJ2-7|many|TRBV29-1
CSVVGTGRYEQYF
TGCAGCGTTGTGGGGACAGGGCGGTACGAGCAGTACTTC
>TRBD1|TRBJ2-2|.|TRBV11-2
CASNPWGQGGSGELFF
TGTGCCAGCAACCCTTGGGGACAGGGGGGTTCCGGGGAGCTGTTTTTT
>.|TRBJ2-1|.|TRBV7-9
CASSLAGSEQFF
TGTGCCAGCAGCTTAGCGGGGTCCGAGCAGTTCTTC
>TRBD2|TRBJ2-2|.|TRBV30
CAWTRGSGANTGELFF
TGTGCCTGGACCCGGGGTAGCGGGGCCAACACCGGGGAGCTGTTTTTT
>.|TRBJ1-1|.|TRBV5-8
CASSNPGARVAEAFF
TGTGCCAGCAGCAACCCCGGGGCCCGGGTGGCTGAAGCTTTCTTT
>TRBD2|TRBJ2-2|.|TRBV7-2
CASSPHSGSGTGELFF
TGTGCCAGCAGCCCACATAGCGGGAGTGGCACCGGGGAGCTGTTTTTT
>TRBD1|TRBJ1-2|.|TRBV27
CASRGTGGYGYTF
TGTGCCAGCAGGGGGACAGGTGGCTATGGCTACACCTTC
>.|TRBJ2-7|.|TRBV18
CASSPPGGQGFGEQYF
TGTGCCAGCTCACCACCGGGTGGGCAGGGGTTTGGCGAGCAGTACTTC
>.|TRBJ2-7|.|TRBV2
CASSGTRPQYF
TGTGCCAGCAGTGGGACCCGCCCCCAGTACTTC
>TRBD2|TRBJ2-1|.|TRBV9
CASSVEIAGGVNEQFF
TGTGCCAGCAGCGTAGAAATAGCGGGAGGTGTGAATGAGCAGTTCTTC
>TRBD1|TRBJ1-2|.|TRBV15
CATSTGLPGQGGRDYGYTF
TGTGCCACCAGCACTGGACTACCGGGACAGGGAGGGAGGGACTATGGCTACACCTTC
>.|TRBJ2-7|.|TRBV29-1
CSVSLRYEQYF
TGCAGCGTCTCTCTCCGTTACGAGCAGTACTTC